This T cell receptor beta chain was profiled in a study of cytomegalovirus exposure and HLA in healthy donors (dated by TCRdb to about 2017). Background on the whole study: According to a later analysis, the 120 or so validation repertoires were produced on the same platform as the 680 or so repertoires of the first cohort. The study aimed to test whether cataloging public T cell receptors could reveal signatures of past pathogen exposure. Along with the 666-subject first cohort, a separate validation cohort of around 120 different subjects was used. The study combined high-throughput TCR immunosequencing, statistical association of individual TCRs with disease status, and machine learning to predict cytomegalovirus infection status. Beyond this particular receptor, the publication reports: Across donors, most TCR sequences were observed very rarely, whereas some public TCRs were present in many individuals. According to the authors, the approach could potentially be generalized to other disease states and immunological phenotypes. In vitro tests confirmed that a few of the cytomegalovirus-associated TCR beta chains recognize cytomegalovirus antigens. In a later analysis, TCRs clustered in the first cohort were found to also tend to co-occur in the approximately 110 validation repertoires, with roughly 93% of cluster scores above 0. All 120 or so repertoires were used to score co-occurrence in the validation cohort in a later analysis, because that analysis had no HLA typing for the cohort. The classifier was reported to diagnose cytomegalovirus status with high specificity and sensitivity in both the original and validation cohorts. The study listed approximately 160 TCR beta chains as associated with cytomegalovirus.

The germline V gene provides CDR1 MGHRA and CDR2 YSYEKL. Here V drops 4 bases and J drops 8 bases, and the junction holds 10 bases not matched to any gene. From the cysteine through the phenylalanine, the CDR3 covers 16 amino acids. The read is trimmed to its CDR3 DNA, 48 bases read in frame from base 1. Donors formed part of the validation cohort, which comprised over a hundred subjects and was distinct from the first cohort of some 700 subjects. Library preparation employed the immunoSEQ multiplex PCR assay. The original pipeline was this. To diagnose cytomegalovirus status from the catalog of TCR beta chain sequences, a statistical classification framework was built. Held by TCRdb, this immuneACCESS table contains in-frame sequences only and omits some clones. Under half of the omission traces to an unresolved V gene where checked; the cause of the rest is unknown. From that table come the V and J calls and clone size; the DNA was used to work out D and trimming. The sample contains approximately 110,000 clones, more than 85% of them found a single time. The ten largest make up 4% of the sample.

A word on this clone: The target of this receptor is not known. Within one base of it there is no much larger clone, and no base qualities were kept.

The TCR originated in a woman aged 18-30 years in good health and CMV-seropositive. This chain is built from TRBV4-1 and TRBJ2-1, with TRBD2 matching 11 junction bases. The sequenced sample was PBMCs. The CDR3 loop reads CASSRLAGGRLDEQFF. The DNA reads TGCGCCAGCAGCCGGTTAGCGGGGGGGCGCCTCGATGAGCAGTTCTTC.